This record looks at one TCR beta chain sequence and its context. The germline V gene has CDR1 SGDLS and CDR2 YYNGEE. The CDR3 sequence is 15 residues long. V was shortened by 1 base and J by 0 bases, with 9 bases between the two germline ends. Data came from immunoSEQ multiplex PCR; TCRdb stores just in-frame clones and leaves some out. The table lists 280,000 or so clones, around 86% of them singletons. The sample belongs to a study of blood T cell repertoires in COVID-19. Sequencing used peripheral blood. The receptor was isolated from a human donor in a cohort sampled during active COVID-19. The chain uses TRBV9 and TRBJ2-3; D is undetermined. Here the CDR3 DNA reads TGTGCCAGCAGCGTAAACTTACCTAGCACAGATACGCAGTATTTT. Translating gives CASSVNLPSTDTQYF.